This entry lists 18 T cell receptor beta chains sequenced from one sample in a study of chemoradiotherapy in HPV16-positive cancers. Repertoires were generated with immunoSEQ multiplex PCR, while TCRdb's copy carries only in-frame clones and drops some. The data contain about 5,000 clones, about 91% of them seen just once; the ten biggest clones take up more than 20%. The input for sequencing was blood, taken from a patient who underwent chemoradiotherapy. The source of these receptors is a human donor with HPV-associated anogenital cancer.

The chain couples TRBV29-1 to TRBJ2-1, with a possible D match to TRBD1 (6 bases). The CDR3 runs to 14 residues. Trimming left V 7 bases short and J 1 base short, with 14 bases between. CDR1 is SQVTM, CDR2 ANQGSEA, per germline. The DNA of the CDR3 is TGCAGCGCAATGGACAGAGCATCCTACAATGAGCAGTTCTTC. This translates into CSAMDRASYNEQFF.

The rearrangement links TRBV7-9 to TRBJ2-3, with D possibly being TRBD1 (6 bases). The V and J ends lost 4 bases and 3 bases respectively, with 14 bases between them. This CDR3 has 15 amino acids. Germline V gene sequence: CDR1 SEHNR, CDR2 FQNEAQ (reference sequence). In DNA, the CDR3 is TGTGCCAGCAGCTCCCACAGGGAAAGAACAGATACGCAGTATTTT. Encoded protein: CASSSHRERTDTQYF.

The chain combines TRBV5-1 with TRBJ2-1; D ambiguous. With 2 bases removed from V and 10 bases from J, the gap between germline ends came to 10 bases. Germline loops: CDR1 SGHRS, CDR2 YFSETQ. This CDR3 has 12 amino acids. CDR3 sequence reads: CASSFGVTEQFF. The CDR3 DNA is TGCGCCAGCAGCTTTGGGGTGACGGAGCAGTTCTTC. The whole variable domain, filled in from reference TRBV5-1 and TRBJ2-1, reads KAGVTQTPRYLIKTRGQQVTLSCSPISGHRSVSWYQQTPGQGLQFLFEYFSETQRNKGNFPGRFSGRQFSNSRSEMNVSTLELGDSALYLCASSFGVTEQFFGPGTRLTVL.

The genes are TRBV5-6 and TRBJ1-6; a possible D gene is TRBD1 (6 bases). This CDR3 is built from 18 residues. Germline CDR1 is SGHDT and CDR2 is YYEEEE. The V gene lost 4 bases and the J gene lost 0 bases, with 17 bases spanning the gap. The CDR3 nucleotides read TGTGCCAGCAGCAGTCCGGGACACATATCCTCCTATAATTCACCCCTCCACTTT. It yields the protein CASSSPGHISSYNSPLHF.

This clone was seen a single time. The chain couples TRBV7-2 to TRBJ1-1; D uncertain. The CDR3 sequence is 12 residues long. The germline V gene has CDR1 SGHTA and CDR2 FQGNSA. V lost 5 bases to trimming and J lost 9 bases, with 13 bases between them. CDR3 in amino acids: CASSARPWQAFF. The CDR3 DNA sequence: TGTGCCAGCAGCGCTCGGCCCTGGCAAGCTTTCTTT.

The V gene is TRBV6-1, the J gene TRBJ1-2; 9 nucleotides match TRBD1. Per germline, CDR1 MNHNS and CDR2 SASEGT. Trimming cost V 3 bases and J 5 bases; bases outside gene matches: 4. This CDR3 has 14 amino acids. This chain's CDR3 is CASSDTGGGYGYTF. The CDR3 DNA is TGTGCCAGCAGTGACACAGGGGGCGGGTATGGCTACACCTTC.

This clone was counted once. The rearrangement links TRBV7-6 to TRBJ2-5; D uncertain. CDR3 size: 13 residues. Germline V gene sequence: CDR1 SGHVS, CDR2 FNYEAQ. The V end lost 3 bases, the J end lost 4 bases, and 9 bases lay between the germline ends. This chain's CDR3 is CASSFSRRETQYF. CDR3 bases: TGTGCCAGCAGCTTTTCGAGGCGAGAGACCCAGTACTTC.

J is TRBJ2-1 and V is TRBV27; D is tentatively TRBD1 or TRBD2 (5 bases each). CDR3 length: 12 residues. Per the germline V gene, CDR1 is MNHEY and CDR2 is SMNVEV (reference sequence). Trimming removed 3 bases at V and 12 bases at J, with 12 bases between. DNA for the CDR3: TGTGCCAGCAGTTTGTCGGGACGTTTGCAGTTCTTC. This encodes CASSLSGRLQFF.

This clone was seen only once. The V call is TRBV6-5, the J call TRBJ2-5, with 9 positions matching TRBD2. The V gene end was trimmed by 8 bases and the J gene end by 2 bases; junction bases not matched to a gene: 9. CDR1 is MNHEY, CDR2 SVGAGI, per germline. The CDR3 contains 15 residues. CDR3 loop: CASHPMSGGQETQYF. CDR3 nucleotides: TGTGCCAGCCACCCGATGAGCGGGGGGCAAGAGACCCAGTACTTC.

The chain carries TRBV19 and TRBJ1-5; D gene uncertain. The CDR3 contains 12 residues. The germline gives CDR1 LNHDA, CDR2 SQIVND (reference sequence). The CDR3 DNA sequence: TGTAAGCAGACTCCTAGCAATCAGCCCCAGCATTTT. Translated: CKQTPSNQPQHF.

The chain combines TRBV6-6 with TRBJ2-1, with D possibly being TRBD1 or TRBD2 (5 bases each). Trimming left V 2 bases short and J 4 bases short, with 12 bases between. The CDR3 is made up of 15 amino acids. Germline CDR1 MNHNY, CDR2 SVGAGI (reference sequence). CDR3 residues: CASSYGDVGYNEQFF. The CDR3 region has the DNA TGTGCCAGCAGTTACGGGGACGTCGGGTACAATGAGCAGTTCTTC.

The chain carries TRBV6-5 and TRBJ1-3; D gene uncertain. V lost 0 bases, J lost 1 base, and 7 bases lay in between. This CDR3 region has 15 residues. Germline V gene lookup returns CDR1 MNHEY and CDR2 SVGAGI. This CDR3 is CASSYSPRSGNTIYF. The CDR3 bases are TGTGCCAGCAGTTACTCCCCACGGTCTGGAAACACCATATATTTT.

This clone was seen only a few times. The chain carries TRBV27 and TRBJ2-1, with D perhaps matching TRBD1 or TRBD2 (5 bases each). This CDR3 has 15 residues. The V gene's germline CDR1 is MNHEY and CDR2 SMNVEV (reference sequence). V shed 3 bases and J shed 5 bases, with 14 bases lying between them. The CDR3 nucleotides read TGTGCCAGCAGTTTCGAAATCGGGGCCAACAATGAGCAGTTCTTC. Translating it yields CASSFEIGANNEQFF.

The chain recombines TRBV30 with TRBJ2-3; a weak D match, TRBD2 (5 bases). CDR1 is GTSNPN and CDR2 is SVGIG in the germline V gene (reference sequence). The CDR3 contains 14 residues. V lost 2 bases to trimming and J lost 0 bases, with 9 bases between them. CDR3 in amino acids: CAWSQWTSTDTQYF. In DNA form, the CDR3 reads TGTGCCTGGAGTCAATGGACTAGCACAGATACGCAGTATTTT.

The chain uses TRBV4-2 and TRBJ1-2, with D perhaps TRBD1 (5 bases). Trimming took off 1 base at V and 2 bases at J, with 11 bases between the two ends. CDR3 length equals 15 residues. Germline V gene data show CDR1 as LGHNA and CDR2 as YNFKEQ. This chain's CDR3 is CASSQGVGQNYGYTF. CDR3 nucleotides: TGTGCCAGCAGCCAAGGTGTTGGACAAAACTATGGCTACACCTTC.

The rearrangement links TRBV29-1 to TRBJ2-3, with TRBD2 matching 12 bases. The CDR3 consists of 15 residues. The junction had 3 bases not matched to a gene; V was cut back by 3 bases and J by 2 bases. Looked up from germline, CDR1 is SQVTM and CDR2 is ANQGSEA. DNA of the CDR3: TGCAGCGTTGAGACTAGCGGGGGATACACAGATACGCAGTATTTT. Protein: CSVETSGGYTDTQYF.

The CDR3 DNA reads TGTGCCAGCAGCTCCCTTACAGGGGGAGAGACCCAGTACTTC. Protein: CASSSLTGGETQYF. The chain links TRBV21-1 to TRBJ2-5; no check of the table's D call, TRBD1, against the DNA was made. TRBV21-1 is described as a pseudogene. The CDR3 loop spans 14 amino acids.

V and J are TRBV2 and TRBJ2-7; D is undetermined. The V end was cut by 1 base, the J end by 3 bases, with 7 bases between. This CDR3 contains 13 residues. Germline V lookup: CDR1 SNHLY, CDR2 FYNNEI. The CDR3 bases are TGTGCCAGCAGTGAAGTTGGCAGCTACGAGCAGTACTTC. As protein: CASSEVGSYEQYF.